These T cell receptor beta chains were read from a single sample in a study of response to subunit inactivated influenza vaccine. One entry per CDR3 protein, called by TCRdb with MiXCR from the RT-PCR reads. The sample includes about 570,000 distinct CDR3 sequences, roughly 12% seen only once; the top ten take about 11%. These same data were also listed under a study on T cells expressing NK-cell markers.

Sequences were derived from PBMCs from blood, sampled on the day of vaccination. These receptors came from a middle-aged man who received an inactivated influenza vaccine. Each CDR3 is given with its conserved first and last residue. A D gene is named only where the DNA matches it firmly. Clone size is stated in some rows and not others, as once, few, many or a class when expanded.

v_gene	d_gene	abundance	j_gene	CDR3aa	CDR3nt
TRBV5-6	TRBD2	few	TRBJ2-1	CASVAPGLAGYAEQFF	TGTGCCAGTGTGGCTCCGGGACTAGCGGGATATGCTGAGCAGTTCTTC
TRBV4-3	-	few	TRBJ1-1	CASSPSAIQGTEAFF	TGCGCCAGCAGCCCATCAGCTATCCAGGGGACTGAAGCTTTCTTT
TRBV3-1	-	many	TRBJ1-5	CASSQGTDPSPHNQPQHF	TGTGCCAGCAGCCAAGGGACGGACCCCTCCCCCCATAATCAGCCCCAGCATTTT
TRBV12-3/TRBV12-4	-	many	TRBJ1-1	CASSKTANTEAFF	TGTGCCAGCAGTAAGACAGCGAACACTGAAGCTTTCTTT
TRBV4-1	-	-	TRBJ2-7	CASSQEWVSGGYEQYF	TGCGCCAGCAGCCAAGAATGGGTCTCCGGAGGCTACGAGCAGTACTTC
TRBV30	TRBD2	few	TRBJ2-1	CAWSVSSGMRPNEQFF	TGTGCCTGGAGTGTTTCTAGCGGGATGCGGCCCAATGAGCAGTTCTTC
TRBV6-1	TRBD2	few	TRBJ2-7	CASKAAGLAAPYEQYF	TGTGCCAGCAAGGCCGCGGGACTAGCGGCCCCCTACGAGCAGTACTTC
TRBV3-1	TRBD1	few	TRBJ2-7	CASSHSPGTGGYEQYF	TGTGCCAGCAGCCATTCCCCCGGGACAGGGGGCTACGAGCAGTACTTC
TRBV12-3/TRBV12-4	TRBD1	many	TRBJ2-5	CASSLAGGVETQYF	TGCGCCAGCAGCTTGGCAGGGGGCGTAGAGACCCAGTACTTC
TRBV29-1	-	-	TRBJ2-2	CSVESGRHTGELFF	TGCAGCGTGGAATCGGGCAGGCACACCGGGGAGCTGTTTTTT
TRBV19	TRBD1	many	TRBJ2-7	CASSIGTGGYEQYF	TGTGCCAGCAGCATCGGGACAGGGGGCTACGAGCAGTACTTC
TRBV4-3	TRBD2	many	TRBJ2-3	CASSQDLSGGAPSYTQYF	TGCGCCAGCAGCCAAGATCTAAGCGGGGGGGCCCCATCTTATACGCAGTATTTT
TRBV7-2	TRBD2	-	TRBJ2-7	CASSLALAGALKSEQYF	TGTGCCAGCAGCTTAGCGCTAGCGGGGGCCCTAAAGAGCGAGCAGTACTTC
TRBV18	-	few	TRBJ1-5	CASSLDGNSNQPQHF	TGTGCCAGCTCACTTGACGGGAATAGCAATCAGCCCCAGCATTTT
TRBV11-2	TRBD2	-	TRBJ2-1	CASSLGPGTSGGPYNEQFF	TGTGCCAGCAGCTTAGGCCCCGGGACTAGCGGGGGGCCCTACAATGAGCAGTTCTTC
TRBV6-5	TRBD1	many	TRBJ2-7	CASSWGQGSGEQYF	TGTGCCAGCAGTTGGGGACAGGGGAGCGGCGAGCAGTACTTC
TRBV5-1	TRBD2	few	TRBJ2-1	CASSWLAASYNEQFF	TGCGCCAGCAGCTGGCTAGCGGCGTCCTACAATGAGCAGTTCTTC
TRBV28	-	-	TRBJ1-2	CASSLLAANYGYTF	TGTGCCAGCAGTTTGTTAGCTGCTAACTATGGCTACACCTTC
TRBV12-3/TRBV12-4	TRBD1	many	TRBJ2-4	CASSSGTGGVRAKNIQYF	TGTGCCAGCAGCTCCGGGACAGGGGGCGTTCGCGCCAAAAACATTCAGTACTTC
TRBV9	-	-	TRBJ2-6	CASSVAQASRGPSGANVLTF	TGTGCCAGCAGCGTAGCCCAGGCGAGCCGAGGGCCCTCTGGGGCCAACGTCCTGACTTTC
TRBV7-7	-	few	TRBJ2-1	CASSPLSGGAEEQFF	TGTGCCAGCAGCCCTCTTTCCGGTGGGGCAGAAGAGCAGTTCTTC
TRBV20-1	-	-	TRBJ2-5	CSALTPQIGATQYF	TGCAGTGCTTTGACTCCTCAAATAGGGGCGACCCAGTACTTC
TRBV5-4	TRBD1	few	TRBJ1-3	CASSSYSTYSGTGPNTIYF	TGTGCCAGCAGCTCTTATTCAACTTACTCCGGGACAGGCCCCAACACCATATATTTT
TRBV5-1	-	-	TRBJ2-1	CASSSQGLANEQFF	TGCGCCAGCAGCTCACAGGGGCTAGCGAATGAGCAGTTCTTC
TRBV12-3/TRBV12-4	-	few	TRBJ2-1	CASSSGLFDEQFF	TGTGCCAGCAGTTCGGGACTCTTCGATGAGCAGTTCTTC
TRBV7-8	TRBD2	few	TRBJ2-1	CASSSGLGPRNEQFF	TGTGCCAGCAGCTCCGGACTAGGACCTAGGAATGAGCAGTTCTTC
TRBV7-9	-	many	TRBJ2-3	CASSPRGGNTDTQYF	TGTGCCAGCAGCCCCCGCGGAGGGAACACAGATACGCAGTATTTT
TRBV7-2	-	-	TRBJ1-5	CASSLVVGQNQPQHF	TGTGCCAGCAGCTTAGTCGTAGGGCAGAATCAGCCCCAGCATTTT
TRBV20-1	-	-	TRBJ2-1	CSPGGNEQFF	TGCAGCCCTGGGGGTAATGAGCAGTTCTTC
TRBV12-3/TRBV12-4	-	-	TRBJ1-5	CASSLGVGQPQHF	TGTGCCAGCAGTTTAGGGGTGGGTCAGCCCCAGCATTTT
TRBV2	-	-	TRBJ2-4	CASRAYREPQGIQYF	TGTGCCAGCAGGGCCTACAGGGAACCTCAGGGCATTCAGTACTTC
TRBV2	-	-	TRBJ1-2	CASSESPISGGYTF	TGTGCCAGCAGTGAAAGTCCGATCTCGGGTGGCTACACCTTC
TRBV7-9	-	few	TRBJ1-6	CASSSGRGGFSPLHF	TGTGCCAGCAGCTCAGGACGGGGGGGTTTTTCACCCCTCCACTTT
TRBV29-1	-	-	TRBJ2-7	CSWPTENNYEQYF	TGCAGCTGGCCGACGGAGAACAACTACGAGCAGTACTTC
TRBV10-2	-	-	TRBJ1-1	CASMDTEAFF	TGCGCCAGCATGGACACTGAAGCTTTCTTT
TRBV11-2	TRBD2	few	TRBJ2-1	CASSLVYGRASYNEQFF	TGTGCCAGCAGCTTAGTTTACGGGAGGGCCTCCTACAATGAGCAGTTCTTC
TRBV12-3/TRBV12-4	TRBD2	few	TRBJ2-2	CASSLYSGVASGELFF	TGTGCCAGCAGTTTATATAGCGGGGTAGCATCCGGGGAGCTGTTTTTT
TRBV29-1	-	few	TRBJ1-1	CSVRVPEAFF	TGCAGCGTCAGGGTTCCTGAAGCTTTCTTT
TRBV5-1	-	few	TRBJ2-7	CASSFRTRTYEQYF	TGCGCCAGCAGCTTCCGGACACGGACCTACGAGCAGTACTTC
TRBV10-3	-	-	TRBJ2-7	CATSKSGEQYF	TGTGCCACCTCGAAGAGTGGAGAGCAGTACTTC
TRBV6-1	-	-	TRBJ2-3	CASSGRVLSTDTQYF	TGTGCCAGCAGTGGTAGGGTTTTAAGCACAGATACGCAGTATTTT
TRBV7-2	TRBD2	-	TRBJ2-1	CASSLPRGGSYNEQFF	TGTGCCAGCAGCTTACCGCGGGGGGGCTCCTACAATGAGCAGTTCTTC
TRBV6-2/TRBV6-3	TRBD1	-	TRBJ1-5	CAPTVSRGRHQPQHF	TGTGCCCCCACTGTATCCAGGGGGCGGCATCAGCCCCAGCATTTT
TRBV3-1	-	few	TRBJ2-5	CASSQGGATTQYF	TGTGCCAGCAGCCAAGGGGGAGCCACGACCCAGTACTTC
TRBV7-9	TRBD1	-	TRBJ2-7	CASQAGGFYEQYF	TGTGCCAGCCAAGCAGGGGGCTTCTACGAGCAGTACTTC
TRBV15	-	-	TRBJ2-4	CATSSTGSAKNIQYF	TGTGCCACCAGCAGTACAGGTTCCGCCAAAAACATTCAGTACTTC
TRBV20-1	-	few	TRBJ2-3	CSAPDPSTDTQYF	TGCAGTGCTCCCGACCCTAGCACAGATACGCAGTATTTT
TRBV4-3	-	many	TRBJ2-3	CASSHDKGDTQYF	TGCGCCAGCAGCCATGATAAGGGAGATACGCAGTATTTT
TRBV12-3/TRBV12-4	TRBD1	-	TRBJ2-5	CASSQTGGFLETQYF	TGTGCCAGCAGCCAGACAGGGGGGTTTCTGGAGACCCAGTACTTC
TRBV4-1	TRBD2	few	TRBJ2-3	CASSQGLKRGSTDTQYF	TGCGCCAGCAGCCAAGGGTTGAAGCGGGGTTCCACAGATACGCAGTATTTT
TRBV3-1	TRBD2	few	TRBJ2-1	CASSQWRGTSNEQFF	TGTGCCAGCAGCCAATGGCGGGGGACTAGCAATGAGCAGTTCTTC
TRBV20-1	-	few	TRBJ1-3	CSAQKGAGPSGNTTYF	TGCAGTGCCCAGAAAGGAGCAGGACCCTCTGGAAACACCACATATTTT
TRBV28	TRBD1	-	TRBJ2-7	CASSPSGQVGLNGQYF	TGTGCCAGCAGTCCAAGCGGACAGGTGGGATTGAATGGGCAGTACTTC
TRBV29-1	-	-	TRBJ2-3	CSVDRENSDTQYF	TGCAGCGTAGACCGGGAGAACTCAGATACGCAGTATTTT
TRBV12-3/TRBV12-4	-	-	TRBJ1-5	CASSLDSYNQPQHF	TGTGCCAGCAGTTTAGACAGTTACAATCAGCCCCAGCATTTT